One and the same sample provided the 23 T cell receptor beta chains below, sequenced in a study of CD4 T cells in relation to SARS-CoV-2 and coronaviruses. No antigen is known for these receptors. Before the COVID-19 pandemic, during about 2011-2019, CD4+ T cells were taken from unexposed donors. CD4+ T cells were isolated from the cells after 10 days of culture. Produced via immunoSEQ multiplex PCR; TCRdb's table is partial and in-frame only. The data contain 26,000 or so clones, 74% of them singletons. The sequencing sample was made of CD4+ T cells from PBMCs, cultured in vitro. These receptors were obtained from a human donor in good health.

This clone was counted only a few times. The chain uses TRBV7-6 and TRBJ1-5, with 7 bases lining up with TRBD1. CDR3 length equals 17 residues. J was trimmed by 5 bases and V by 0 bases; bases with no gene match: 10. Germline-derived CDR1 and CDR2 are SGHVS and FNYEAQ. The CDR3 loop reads CASSLAPSQGLYQPQHF. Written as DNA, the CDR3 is TGTGCCAGCAGCTTAGCCCCCTCACAGGGGTTATATCAGCCCCAGCATTTT.

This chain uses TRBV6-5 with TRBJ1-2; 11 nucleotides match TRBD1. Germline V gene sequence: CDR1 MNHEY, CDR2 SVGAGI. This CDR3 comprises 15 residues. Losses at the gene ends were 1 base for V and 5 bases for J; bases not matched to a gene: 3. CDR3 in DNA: TGTGCCAGCAGTTACTGGGGACAGGGGGTTTATGGCTACACCTTC. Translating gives CASSYWGQGVYGYTF.

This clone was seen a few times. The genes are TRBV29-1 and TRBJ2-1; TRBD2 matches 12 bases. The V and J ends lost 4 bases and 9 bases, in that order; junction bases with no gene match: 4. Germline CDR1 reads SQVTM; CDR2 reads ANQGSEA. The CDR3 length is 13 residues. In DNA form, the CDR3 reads TGCAGCGTTGGGACTAGCGGGGTGGGTGAGCAGTTCTTC. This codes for CSVGTSGVGEQFF.

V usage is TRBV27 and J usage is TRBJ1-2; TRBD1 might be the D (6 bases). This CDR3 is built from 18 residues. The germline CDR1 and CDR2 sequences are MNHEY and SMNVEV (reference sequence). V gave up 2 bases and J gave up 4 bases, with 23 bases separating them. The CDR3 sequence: CASSLTPPGSLQGYGYTF. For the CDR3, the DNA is TGTGCCAGCAGTTTAACCCCCCCGGGTTCCTTACAGGGCTATGGCTACACCTTC.

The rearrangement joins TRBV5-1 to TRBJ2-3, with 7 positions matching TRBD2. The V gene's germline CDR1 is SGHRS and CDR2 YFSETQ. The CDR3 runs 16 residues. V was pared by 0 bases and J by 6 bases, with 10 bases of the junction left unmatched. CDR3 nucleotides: TGCGCCAGCAGCTTGGGGGGGGGAGGAGTACAGGATACGCAGTATTTT. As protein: CASSLGGGGVQDTQYF.

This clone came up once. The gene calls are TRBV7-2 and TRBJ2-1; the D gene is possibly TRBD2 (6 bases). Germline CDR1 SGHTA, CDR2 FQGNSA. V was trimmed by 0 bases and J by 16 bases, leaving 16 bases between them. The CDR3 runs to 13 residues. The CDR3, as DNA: TGTGCCAGCAGCTTAGCGCGGGCGGGGACCGAATTCTTC. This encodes CASSLARAGTEFF.

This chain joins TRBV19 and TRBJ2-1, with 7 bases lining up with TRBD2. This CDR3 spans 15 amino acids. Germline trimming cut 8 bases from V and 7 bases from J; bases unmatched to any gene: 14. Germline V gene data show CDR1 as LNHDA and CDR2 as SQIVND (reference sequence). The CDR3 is CASGSSGFGGNEQFF. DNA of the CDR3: TGTGCCAGTGGGTCTAGCGGCTTCGGGGGAAATGAGCAGTTCTTC.

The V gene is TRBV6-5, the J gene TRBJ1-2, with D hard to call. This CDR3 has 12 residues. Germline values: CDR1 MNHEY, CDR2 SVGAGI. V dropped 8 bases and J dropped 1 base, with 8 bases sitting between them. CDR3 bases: TGTGCCAGCTCCGGCAGTAACTATGGCTACACCTTC. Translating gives CASSGSNYGYTF.

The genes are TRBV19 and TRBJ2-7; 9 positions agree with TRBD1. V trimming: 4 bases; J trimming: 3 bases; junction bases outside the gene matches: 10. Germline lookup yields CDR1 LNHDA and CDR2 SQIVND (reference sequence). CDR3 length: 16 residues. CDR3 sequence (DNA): TGTGCCAGTAGTAACCGACCGGGACAGGGTAGCTACGAGCAGTACTTC. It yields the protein CASSNRPGQGSYEQYF. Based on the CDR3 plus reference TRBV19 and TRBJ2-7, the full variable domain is DGGITQSPKYLFRKEGQNVTLSCEQNLNHDAMYWYRQDPGQGLRLIYYSQIVNDFQKGDIAEGYSVSREKKESFPLTVTSAQKNPTAFYLCASSNRPGQGSYEQYFGPGTRLTVT.

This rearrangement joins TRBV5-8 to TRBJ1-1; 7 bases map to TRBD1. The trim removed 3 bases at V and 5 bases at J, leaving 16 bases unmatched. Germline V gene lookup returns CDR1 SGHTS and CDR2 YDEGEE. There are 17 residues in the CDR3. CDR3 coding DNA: TGTGCCAGCAGCTCCCTGACAGGGTTAAGCCTAGGGACTGAAGCTTTCTTT. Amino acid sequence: CASSSLTGLSLGTEAFF.

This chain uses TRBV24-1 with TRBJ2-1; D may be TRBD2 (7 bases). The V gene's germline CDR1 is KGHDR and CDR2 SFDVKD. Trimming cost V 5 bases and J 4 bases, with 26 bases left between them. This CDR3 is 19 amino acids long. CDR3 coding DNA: TGTGCCACCAGTGCCTACAGGGTCCCTAGCGGAGATACTTACAATGAGCAGTTCTTC. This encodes CATSAYRVPSGDTYNEQFF.

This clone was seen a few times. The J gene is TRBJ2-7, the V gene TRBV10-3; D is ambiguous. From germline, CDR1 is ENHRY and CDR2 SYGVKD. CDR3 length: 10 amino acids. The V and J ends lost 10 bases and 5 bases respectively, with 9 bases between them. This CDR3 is CATMSDEQYF. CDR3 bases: TGTGCCACCATGTCGGACGAGCAGTACTTC.

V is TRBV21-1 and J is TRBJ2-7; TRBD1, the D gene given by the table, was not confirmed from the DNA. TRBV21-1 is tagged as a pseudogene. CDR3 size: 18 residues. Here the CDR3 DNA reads TGTGCCAGCAGCAAAAGGATCCCGTTGGGGGCATTCCCCTACGAGCAGTACTTC. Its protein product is CASSKRIPLGAFPYEQYF.

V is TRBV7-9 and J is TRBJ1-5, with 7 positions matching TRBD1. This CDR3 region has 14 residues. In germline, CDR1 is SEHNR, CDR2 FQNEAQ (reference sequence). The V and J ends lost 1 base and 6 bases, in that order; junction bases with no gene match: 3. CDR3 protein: CASSLEGGGQPQHF. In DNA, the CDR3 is TGTGCCAGCAGCTTAGAAGGGGGCGGTCAGCCCCAGCATTTT.

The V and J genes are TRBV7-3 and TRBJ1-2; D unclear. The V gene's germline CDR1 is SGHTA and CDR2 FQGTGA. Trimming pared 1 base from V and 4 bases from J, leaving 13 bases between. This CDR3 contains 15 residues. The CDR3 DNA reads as TGTGCCAGCAGCTTAAAACCCGAACCTCCCTATGGCTACACCTTC. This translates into CASSLKPEPPYGYTF.

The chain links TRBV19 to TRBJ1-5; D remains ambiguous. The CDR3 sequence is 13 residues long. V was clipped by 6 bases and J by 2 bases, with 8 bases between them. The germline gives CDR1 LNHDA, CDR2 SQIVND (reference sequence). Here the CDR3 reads CASSTSGNQPQHF. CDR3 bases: TGTGCCAGTAGCACCTCAGGCAATCAGCCCCAGCATTTT. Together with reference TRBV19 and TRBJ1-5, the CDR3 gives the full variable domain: DGGITQSPKYLFRKEGQNVTLSCEQNLNHDAMYWYRQDPGQGLRLIYYSQIVNDFQKGDIAEGYSVSREKKESFPLTVTSAQKNPTAFYLCASSTSGNQPQHFGDGTRLSIL.

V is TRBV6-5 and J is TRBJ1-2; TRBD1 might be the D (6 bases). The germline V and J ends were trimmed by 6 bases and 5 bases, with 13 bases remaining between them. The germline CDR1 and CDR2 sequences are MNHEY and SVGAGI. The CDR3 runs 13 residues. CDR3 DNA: TGTGCCAGCAGGAAGGACAGTAGATATGGCTACACCTTC. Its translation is CASRKDSRYGYTF.

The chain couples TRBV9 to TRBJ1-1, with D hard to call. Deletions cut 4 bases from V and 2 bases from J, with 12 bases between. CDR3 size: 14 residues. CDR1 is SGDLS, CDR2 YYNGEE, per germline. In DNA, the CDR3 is TGTGCCAGCAGCCCGAGCTGGGGAAACACTGAAGCTTTCTTT. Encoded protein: CASSPSWGNTEAFF.

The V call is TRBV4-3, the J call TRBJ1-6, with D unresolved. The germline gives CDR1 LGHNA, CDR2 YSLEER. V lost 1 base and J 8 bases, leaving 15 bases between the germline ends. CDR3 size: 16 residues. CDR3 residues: CASSQGVGRLDSPLHF. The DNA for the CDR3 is TGCGCCAGCAGCCAAGGTGTAGGGAGGTTAGATTCACCCCTCCACTTT.

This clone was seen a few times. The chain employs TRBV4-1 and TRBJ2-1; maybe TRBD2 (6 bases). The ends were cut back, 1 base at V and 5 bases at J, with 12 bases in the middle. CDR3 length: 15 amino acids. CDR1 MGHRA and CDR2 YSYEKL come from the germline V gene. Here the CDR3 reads CASSQVGRGNNEQFF. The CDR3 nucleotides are TGCGCCAGCAGCCAAGTGGGGCGGGGAAACAATGAGCAGTTCTTC.

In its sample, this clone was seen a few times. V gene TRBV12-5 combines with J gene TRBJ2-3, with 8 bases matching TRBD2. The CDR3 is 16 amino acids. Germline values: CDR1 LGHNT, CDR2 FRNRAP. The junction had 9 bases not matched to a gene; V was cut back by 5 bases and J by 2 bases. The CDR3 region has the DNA TGTGCTAGTGGTCCTCGGGGTAGCGGGGCCACAGATACGCAGTATTTT. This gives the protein CASGPRGSGATDTQYF.

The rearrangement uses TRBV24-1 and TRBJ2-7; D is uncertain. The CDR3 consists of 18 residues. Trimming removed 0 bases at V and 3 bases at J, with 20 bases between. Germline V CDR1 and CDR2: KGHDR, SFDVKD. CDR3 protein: CATSDLEDSTPPCYEQYF. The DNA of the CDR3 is TGTGCCACCAGTGATTTGGAGGATAGTACCCCCCCGTGCTACGAGCAGTACTTC.

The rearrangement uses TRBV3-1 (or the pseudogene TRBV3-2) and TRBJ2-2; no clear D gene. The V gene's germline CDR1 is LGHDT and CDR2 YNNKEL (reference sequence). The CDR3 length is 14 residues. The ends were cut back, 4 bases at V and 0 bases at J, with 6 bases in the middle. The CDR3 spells CASSRTTNTGELFF. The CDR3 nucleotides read TGTGCCAGCAGCCGTACAACGAACACCGGGGAGCTGTTTTTT.